The 25 T cell receptor beta chains given below trace back to one sample, sequenced in a study of cytomegalovirus exposure and HLA in healthy donors. Use of 60 Vbeta and 13 Jbeta primers characterized the PCR. Assay: immunoSEQ multiplex PCR; the TCRdb copy retains only in-frame clones and omits some. The sample has 120,000 or so clones, roughly 80% seen once. The sample was PBMCs. Source of these receptors: a woman between 50 and 59 years old in good health and CMV-seronegative.

Notes on this clone: This CDR3 is also generated by other DNA sequences in the sample. The J gene is TRBJ2-1, the V gene TRBV7-2, with D hard to call. V lost 1 base and J lost 0, with 7 bases in between. Germline lookup yields CDR1 SGHTA and CDR2 FQGNSA. The CDR3 is 15 amino acids. The CDR3 DNA is TGTGCCAGCAGCTTAGTGGCGGCCTCCTACAATGAGCAGTTCTTC. Translating it yields CASSLVAASYNEQFF.

The chain is built from TRBV5-8 and TRBJ2-1; 9 nucleotides line up with TRBD2. From germline, CDR1 is SGHTS and CDR2 YDEGEE. Germline trimming cut 4 bases from V and 6 bases from J; bases unmatched to any gene: 5. The CDR3 has 14 amino acids. The CDR3 loop reads CASSGSGRSNEQFF. For the CDR3, the DNA is TGTGCCAGCAGCGGAAGCGGGAGGTCCAATGAGCAGTTCTTC. Complete variable domain (other parts from reference TRBV5-8 and TRBJ2-1): EAGVTQSPTHLIKTRGQQATLRCSPISGHTSVYWYQQALGLGLQFLLWYDEGEERNRGNFPPRFSGRQFPNYSSELNVNALELEDSALYLCASSGSGRSNEQFFGPGTRLTVL.

The table lists this clone with a count of one. The chain couples TRBV28 to TRBJ2-5; D may be TRBD2 (5 bases). The assigned J gene may be wrong: the sequence end matches TRBJ2-7 better. This CDR3 contains 13 residues. Germline CDR1 and CDR2: MDHEN and SYDVKM. DNA of the CDR3: TGTGCCAGCAGTTTAACGGCAGGAGGCGAGCAGTACTTC. Translated, it gives CASSLTAGGEQYF.

The V and J genes are TRBV6-1 and TRBJ2-7; 9 positions match TRBD1. CDR1 and CDR2 (germline): MNHNS, SASEGT. Germline trimming cut 3 bases from V and 2 bases from J; bases unmatched to any gene: 8. CDR3 length: 16 residues. CDR3 DNA sequence: TGTGCCAGCAGTGACCTTTGGGACAGGGCTCCCTACGAGCAGTACTTC. Amino acids: CASSDLWDRAPYEQYF.

For this clone: Other nucleotide sequences from this sample produce the same CDR3. CDR3 sequence (DNA): TGTGCCACCTTAGCGGGAGGTGGCAATGAGCAGTTCTTC. Translation gives CATLAGGGNEQFF. The chain employs TRBV6-1 and TRBJ2-1, with 10 bases aligning to TRBD2. The CDR3 loop spans 13 amino acids. Germline V CDR1 and CDR2: MNHNS, SASEGT. V gave up 10 bases and J gave up 6 bases; unmatched junction bases: 6.

This chain uses TRBV19 with TRBJ2-7, with 9 nucleotides matching TRBD2. J lost 4 bases, V lost 7 bases, and 14 bases had no gene match. Germline V gives CDR1 LNHDA, CDR2 SQIVND (reference sequence). The CDR3 consists of 16 residues. The DNA of the CDR3 is TGTGCCAGTACCCCAAGTAGCGGGAGACCCTTTTACGAGCAGTACTTC. Amino acid sequence: CASTPSSGRPFYEQYF.

Regarding this clone: At one boundary the junction diverges from the germline segment, which might be a read error. V and J are TRBV7-9 and TRBJ2-7; 7 nucleotides line up with TRBD1. There are 15 residues in the CDR3. Germline V gene lookup returns CDR1 SEHNR and CDR2 FQNEAQ (reference sequence). In DNA, the CDR3 is TGTTCCAGCAGCTTACCTGGGACAGACCAGTACGAGCAGTACTTC. Protein: CSSSLPGTDQYEQYF. The variable domain in full, completed from reference TRBV7-9 and TRBJ2-7, reads DTGVSQNPRHKITKRGQNVTFRCDPISEHNRLYWYRQTLGQGPEFLTYFQNEAQLEKSRLLSDRFSAERPKGSFSTLEIQRTEQGDSAMYLCSSSLPGTDQYEQYFGPGTRLTVT.

V is TRBV6-1 and J is TRBJ2-5; 8 nucleotides match TRBD2. After removal of 5 bases from V and 4 bases from J, the junction contained 6 bases not matched to a gene. The CDR3 runs 14 residues. Per germline, CDR1 MNHNS and CDR2 SASEGT. CDR3 region: CASSPLAGRETQYF. CDR3 sequence (DNA): TGTGCCAGCAGTCCCTTAGCGGGAAGAGAGACCCAGTACTTC.

The CDR3 DNA is TGCAGCGCCACGGCGGCCGACTCCTACGAGCAGTACTTC. Protein product: CSATAADSYEQYF. The rearrangement links TRBV29-1 to TRBJ2-7; unclear D gene. This CDR3 contains 13 residues. Trimming took 7 bases from V and 0 from J, leaving 13 bases between them. The germline CDR1 and CDR2 sequences are SQVTM and ANQGSEA.

The chain has TRBV27 and TRBJ2-2; perhaps TRBD1 as D (5 bases). Trimming took 2 bases from V and 5 from J, leaving 15 bases between them. The CDR3 is 16 residues long. Germline CDR1 reads MNHEY; CDR2 reads SMNVEV (reference sequence). CDR3 sequence: CASSLMGRVWTGELFF. CDR3 sequence (DNA): TGTGCCAGCAGTTTAATGGGCAGGGTTTGGACCGGGGAGCTGTTTTTT.

The V and J genes are TRBV6-1 and TRBJ1-1; the match to TRBD1 covers 9 bases. Unmatched junction bases numbered 6, after V lost 3 bases and J lost 7 bases. Germline CDR1 is MNHNS and CDR2 is SASEGT. This CDR3 is 14 amino acids long. The CDR3 loop is CASSDLKDRGEAFF. CDR3 bases: TGTGCCAGCAGTGACCTCAAGGACAGGGGTGAAGCTTTCTTT.

The count of this clone is one. The chain combines TRBV19 with TRBJ1-2; 9 nucleotides agree with TRBD1. V dropped 9 bases and J dropped 4; count of bases not matched to a gene: 15. The CDR3 is 16 amino acids. Germline values: CDR1 LNHDA, CDR2 SQIVND (reference sequence). CDR3 sequence (DNA): TGTGCCAGCGACCTTGACAGGGGGATAATAGGCTATGGCTACACCTTC. Protein product: CASDLDRGIIGYGYTF.

CDR3 coding DNA: TGCAGCGTTGCCGACAGCTACAATGAGCAGTTCTTC. Its protein product is CSVADSYNEQFF. The chain carries TRBV29-1 and TRBJ2-1, with D possibly TRBD1 on 5 matching bases. This CDR3 is 12 amino acids long. Trimming stripped 4 bases from V and 3 bases from J, with 7 bases between. CDR1 and CDR2 (germline): SQVTM, ANQGSEA.

The V gene is TRBV28, the J gene TRBJ1-2; a possible D gene is TRBD1 (6 bases). The V and J ends lost 3 bases and 8 bases respectively, with 13 bases between them. This CDR3 is built from 13 residues. Germline CDR1 MDHEN, CDR2 SYDVKM. CDR3 nucleotide sequence: TGTGCCAGCAGTTTTCAACAGGGTGGAGGCTACACCTTC. It translates to CASSFQQGGGYTF.

This clone was seen a few times. The CDR3 is CASSPDQAEAFF. CDR3 DNA: TGTGCCAGCAGCCCCGACCAGGCTGAAGCTTTCTTT. The chain uses TRBV9 and TRBJ1-1; no definite D call. With 4 bases removed from V and 6 bases from J, the gap between germline ends came to 10 bases. This CDR3 has 12 amino acids. Germline loops: CDR1 SGDLS, CDR2 YYNGEE.

J is TRBJ2-7 and V is TRBV4-3, with a weak D call TRBD2 (6 bases). CDR3 size: 13 residues. The germline V gene has CDR1 LGHNA and CDR2 YSLEER. V was trimmed by 1 base and J by 4 bases, leaving 8 bases between them. The CDR3 is CASSQGGGYEQYF. The CDR3 bases are TGCGCCAGCAGCCAAGGGGGAGGTTACGAGCAGTACTTC.

The chain employs TRBV18 and TRBJ2-6; D remains ambiguous. The CDR3 runs to 16 residues. CDR1 and CDR2 (germline): KGHSH, LQKENI. Trimming stripped 3 bases from V and 3 bases from J, with 12 bases between. The CDR3 protein is CASSPYEPLGANVLTF. Written as DNA, the CDR3 is TGTGCCAGCTCACCCTACGAACCGCTTGGGGCCAACGTCCTGACTTTC.

V and J are TRBV9 and TRBJ2-7; TRBD2 aligns across 12 bases. The CDR3 sequence is 16 residues long. The germline V gene encodes CDR1 SGDLS and CDR2 YYNGEE. V was clipped by 4 bases and J by 6 bases; unmatched bases: 11. The CDR3 region has the DNA TGTGCCAGCAGCCCGAGACTAGCGGGAGATCCCCTCGAGCAGTACTTC. Translation: CASSPRLAGDPLEQYF.

CDR3 in DNA: TGTGCCAGCAGCTTAAGCGGCGGGGACTATGGCTACACCTTC. This encodes CASSLSGGDYGYTF. The rearrangement uses TRBV7-2 and TRBJ1-2; D not resolved. Germline V gene lookup returns CDR1 SGHTA and CDR2 FQGNSA. The CDR3 loop spans 14 amino acids. With 2 bases removed from V and 3 bases from J, the gap between germline ends came to 10 bases.

The chain employs TRBV7-3 and TRBJ2-5, with 11 bases that match TRBD2. The CDR3 has 15 amino acids. Germline lookup yields CDR1 SGHTA and CDR2 FQGTGA. The J segment lost 4 bases and the V segment lost 5 bases, leaving 6 bases of the junction unmatched. This CDR3 reads CASSRLAGGAETQYF. CDR3 in DNA: TGTGCCAGCAGCCGATTAGCGGGAGGGGCAGAGACCCAGTACTTC.

V is TRBV29-1 and J is TRBJ1-2, with 7 bases aligning to TRBD1. V shed 7 bases and J 4 bases; nucleotides not matched to a gene: 18. The CDR3 contains 16 residues. Germline CDR1 reads SQVTM; CDR2 reads ANQGSEA. CDR3 DNA: TGCAGCGCCACAGGGACAGCCACCGGACATGCCTATGGCTACACCTTC. Its protein product is CSATGTATGHAYGYTF. The whole variable domain, filled in from reference TRBV29-1 and TRBJ1-2, reads SAVISQKPSRDICQRGTSLTIQCQVDSQVTMMFWYRQQPGQSLTLIATANQGSEATYESGFVIDKFPISRPNLTFSTLTVSNMSPEDSSIYLCSATGTATGHAYGYTFGSGTRLTVV.

This clone was counted once. This rearrangement joins TRBV6-4 to TRBJ1-5, with 7 bases that match TRBD1. V shed 7 bases and J 0 bases; nucleotides not matched to a gene: 6. The germline CDR1 and CDR2 sequences are MRHNA and SNTAGT. The CDR3 has 15 amino acids. Here the CDR3 DNA reads TGTGCCAGCACGGGACAGTCCTATAGCAATCAGCCCCAGCATTTT. Protein: CASTGQSYSNQPQHF.

The chain links TRBV25-1 to TRBJ2-3; TRBD1 matches at 7 bases. The CDR3 extends over 13 amino acids. V dropped 4 bases and J dropped 5; count of bases not matched to a gene: 3. Germline CDR1 MGHDK, CDR2 SYGVNS. CDR3 sequence: CASSGTGVDTQYF. The CDR3 DNA sequence: TGTGCCAGCAGTGGGACAGGAGTAGATACGCAGTATTTT.

This rearrangement joins TRBV14 to TRBJ2-6; a weak D match, TRBD2 (5 bases). Germline CDR1 is SGHDN and CDR2 is FVKESK. V dropped 10 bases and J dropped 4 bases, with 17 bases sitting between them. The CDR3 has 15 amino acids. CDR3 sequence: CATGLSLAGANVLTF. The CDR3, as DNA: TGTGCCACCGGACTCTCACTCGCCGGGGCCAACGTCCTGACTTTC.

The rearrangement uses TRBV25-1 and TRBJ2-1; 11 bases align to TRBD2. Unmatched junction bases numbered 8, after V lost 2 bases and J lost 8 bases. This CDR3 region has 16 residues. Germline V gene lookup returns CDR1 MGHDK and CDR2 SYGVNS. CDR3 sequence reads: CASSEHRLAGMDEQFF. The CDR3 region has the DNA TGTGCCAGCAGTGAACATCGACTAGCGGGAATGGATGAGCAGTTCTTC.